One and the same sample provided the 20 T cell receptor beta chains below, sequenced in a study of T cell responses to AZD1222 COVID-19 vaccine. Data came from immunoSEQ multiplex PCR; TCRdb stores just in-frame clones and leaves some out. The sample has 65,000 to 80,000 clones; under 90% are singletons. This sample comprised peripheral blood, obtained 28 days after the second AZD1222 dose. The origin of the receptors is an adult who received the AZD1222 COVID-19 vaccine.

The chain couples TRBV12-5 to TRBJ1-5; D possibly corresponds to TRBD1 (6 bases). The CDR3 is 16 amino acids. The germline gives CDR1 LGHNT, CDR2 FRNRAP. Trimming removed 2 bases from V and 4 bases from J, with 15 bases in between. In DNA, the CDR3 is TGTGCTAGTGGTTTGCCTCCCCGGGACAATAATCAGCCCCAGCATTTT. Protein product: CASGLPPRDNNQPQHF.

The CDR3 sequence: CASRSGLGMANYGYTF. CDR3 coding DNA: TGTGCCAGCAGATCTGGTCTGGGGATGGCTAACTATGGCTACACCTTC. The chain is built from TRBV28 and TRBJ1-2; the D is unclear. The CDR3 totals 16 residues. Germline V lookup: CDR1 MDHEN, CDR2 SYDVKM. V shed 6 bases and J shed 0 bases, with 17 bases lying between them.

The CDR3 region is CASSQTRGEEQYF. The CDR3 coding sequence is TGTGCCAGTAGTCAGACCCGGGGGGAGGAGCAGTACTTC. V is TRBV19 and J is TRBJ2-7; 7 bases fit TRBD2. V lost 5 bases to trimming and J lost 7 bases; unmatched junction nucleotides: 8. Germline CDR1 is LNHDA and CDR2 is SQIVND (reference sequence). This CDR3 has 13 residues.

The chain joins TRBV28 to TRBJ1-1; TRBD1 is a possible D gene (5 bases). Trimming left V 5 bases short and J 4 bases short, with 17 bases between. Germline assignment: CDR1 MDHEN and CDR2 SYDVKM. The CDR3 covers 15 residues. CDR3 sequence (DNA): TGTGCCAGCAGTAAACCCGGCCTCGGGGGCACTGAAGCTTTCTTT. It is translated as CASSKPGLGGTEAFF.

This chain joins TRBV5-8 and TRBJ1-2; D perhaps matches TRBD1 (6 bases). The CDR3 length is 12 residues. From germline, CDR1 is SGHTS and CDR2 YDEGEE. Trimming took off 3 bases at V and 4 bases at J, with 7 bases between the two ends. The DNA of the CDR3 is TGTGCCAGCAGCTCACAGGGCTATGGCTACACCTTC. This gives the protein CASSSQGYGYTF.

This clone is a singleton in its sample. The V gene is TRBV7-2, the J gene TRBJ1-1; 10 bases fit TRBD1. Germline V lookup: CDR1 SGHTA, CDR2 FQGNSA. Trimming took 5 bases from V and 4 from J; bases not matched to a gene: 4. The CDR3 has 14 amino acids. In DNA form, the CDR3 reads TGTGCCAGCAGCCCCCGGGACAGGGGCACTGAAGCTTTCTTT. It specifies CASSPRDRGTEAFF.

This clone occurred once. The rearrangement links TRBV18 to TRBJ1-1; D perhaps matches TRBD1 (6 bases). The V end was cut by 8 bases, the J end by 4 bases, with 14 bases between. CDR1 is KGHSH, CDR2 LQKENI, per germline. CDR3 length: 13 amino acids. The DNA of the CDR3 is TGTGCCAGCCGCGATACAGGGATCACTGAAGCTTTCTTT. Translation: CASRDTGITEAFF. Based on the CDR3 plus reference TRBV18 and TRBJ1-1, the full variable domain is NAGVMQNPRHLVRRRGQEARLRCSPMKGHSHVYWYRQLPEEGLKFMVYLQKENIIDESGMPKERFSAEFPKEGPSILRIQQVVRGDSAAYFCASRDTGITEAFFGQGTRLTVV.

The genes are TRBV15 and TRBJ2-7; TRBD1 might be the D (5 bases). This CDR3 is built from 15 residues. CDR1 LNHNV and CDR2 YYDKDF come from the germline V gene (reference sequence). Trimming took off 0 bases at V and 7 bases at J, with 16 bases between the two ends. The CDR3 sequence is CATSRDQGSTGEQYF. CDR3 DNA: TGTGCCACCAGCAGAGATCAGGGAAGCACTGGTGAGCAGTACTTC.

The chain has TRBV19 and TRBJ1-4; D is uncertain. This CDR3 is built from 15 residues. Trimming removed 4 bases from V and 5 bases from J, with 14 bases in between. Looked up from germline, CDR1 is LNHDA and CDR2 is SQIVND (reference sequence). CDR3 in amino acids: CASSTLAVLNEKLFF. Here the CDR3 DNA reads TGTGCCAGTAGTACCCTCGCGGTCTTGAATGAAAAACTGTTTTTT. Full variable domain (outside the CDR3, taken from reference TRBV19 and TRBJ1-4): DGGITQSPKYLFRKEGQNVTLSCEQNLNHDAMYWYRQDPGQGLRLIYYSQIVNDFQKGDIAEGYSVSREKKESFPLTVTSAQKNPTAFYLCASSTLAVLNEKLFFGSGTQLSVL.

The chain is built from TRBV11-2 and TRBJ2-3, with D maybe TRBD1 (7 bases). This CDR3 region has 15 residues. The V end was cut by 6 bases, the J end by 5 bases, with 18 bases between. The germline gives CDR1 SGHAT, CDR2 FQNNGV. Here the CDR3 reads CASSTQGGFQDTQYF. The CDR3 region has the DNA TGTGCCAGCAGTACGCAGGGGGGATTCCAAGATACGCAGTATTTT.

The rearrangement joins TRBV10-1 to TRBJ2-7, with D possibly matching TRBD2 (5 bases). Per the germline V gene, CDR1 is WNHNN and CDR2 is SYGVQD (reference sequence). CDR3 length equals 17 residues. V lost 2 bases to trimming and J lost 0 bases, with 17 bases between them. CDR3 DNA sequence: TGCGCCAGCAGTGAGGCGGGCCCCAATCCCGGCTCCTACGAGCAGTACTTC. Amino acid sequence: CASSEAGPNPGSYEQYF.

J is TRBJ1-6 and V is TRBV5-8; D might be TRBD1 (5 bases). Per germline, CDR1 SGHTS and CDR2 YDEGEE. The germline V and J ends were trimmed by 1 base and 7 bases, with 9 bases remaining between them. This CDR3 spans 14 amino acids. DNA of the CDR3: TGTGCCAGCAGCTTGACAGGTCGGAATTCACCCCTCCACTTT. Its translation is CASSLTGRNSPLHF.

The rearrangement links TRBV7-3 to TRBJ2-2; 13 bases fit TRBD2. CDR1 SGHTA and CDR2 FQGTGA come from the germline V gene. With V trimmed by 5 bases and J by 7 bases, 7 bases remained unmatched. This CDR3 spans 16 amino acids. CDR3 residues: CASSATSGRAGGELFF. For the CDR3, the DNA is TGTGCCAGCAGCGCAACTAGCGGGAGGGCCGGCGGGGAGCTGTTTTTT.

V and J are TRBV21-1 and TRBJ2-5. TRBV21-1 is recorded as a pseudogene. This CDR3 spans 12 amino acids. The CDR3 is CASSKGLETQYF. CDR3 DNA: TGTGCCAGCAGCAAAGGCCTAGAGACCCAGTACTTC.

This sequence joins TRBV4-3 and TRBJ1-2, with D maybe TRBD1 (6 bases). The germline gives CDR1 LGHNA, CDR2 YSLEER. Trimming pared 0 bases from V and 2 bases from J, leaving 13 bases between. The CDR3 covers 16 residues. For the CDR3, the DNA is TGCGCCAGCAGCCAAGATCGCGGACAGCAAAACTATGGCTACACCTTC. Protein sequence: CASSQDRGQQNYGYTF.

The chain combines TRBV6-5 with TRBJ1-1; D uncertain. V was clipped by 0 bases and J by 2 bases, with 4 bases between them. The CDR3 covers 13 residues. Germline lookup yields CDR1 MNHEY and CDR2 SVGAGI. As DNA, the CDR3 is TGTGCCAGCAGTTACTCAAGTAACACTGAAGCTTTCTTT. Translating gives CASSYSSNTEAFF.

The rearrangement links TRBV30 to TRBJ1-3; D may be TRBD1 (6 bases). V lost 0 bases to trimming and J lost 2 bases, with 11 bases between them. CDR1 and CDR2 (germline): GTSNPN, SVGIG (reference sequence). The CDR3 is made up of 15 amino acids. CDR3: CAWSVGGSPGNTIYF. The CDR3 region has the DNA TGTGCCTGGAGTGTTGGGGGCAGTCCTGGAAACACCATATATTTT.

The V call is TRBV6-5, the J call TRBJ1-2; perhaps TRBD1 as D (5 bases). The CDR3 runs to 14 residues. The V and J ends lost 8 bases and 2 bases respectively, with 15 bases between them. Germline CDR1 MNHEY, CDR2 SVGAGI. CDR3 in DNA: TGTGCCAGCCTGGGAAGTAAGGGGAACTATGGCTACACCTTC. Amino acid sequence: CASLGSKGNYGYTF.

This rearrangement joins TRBV4-2 to TRBJ1-1; 8 bases match TRBD1. With 1 base clipped from V and 10 bases from J, the junction kept 8 bases outside the gene matches. The length of the CDR3 is 14 residues. Germline assignment: CDR1 LGHNA and CDR2 YNFKEQ. CDR3: CASSQGGQGAVAFF. For the CDR3, the DNA is TGTGCCAGCAGCCAAGGAGGGCAGGGGGCTGTAGCTTTCTTT.

The chain uses TRBV9 and TRBJ2-1; D unresolved. Trimming removed 0 bases from V and 8 bases from J, with 3 bases in between. This CDR3 spans 11 amino acids. In germline, CDR1 is SGDLS, CDR2 YYNGEE. Written as DNA, the CDR3 is TGTGCCAGCAGCGTAGTAGATGAGCAGTTCTTC. It specifies CASSVVDEQFF. The entire variable domain, with the rest obtained from reference TRBV9 and TRBJ2-1, is as follows: DSGVTQTPKHLITATGQRVTLRCSPRSGDLSVYWYQQSLDQGLQFLIQYYNGEERAKGNILERFSAQQFPDLHSELNLSSLELGDSALYFCASSVVDEQFFGPGTRLTVL.